This T cell receptor beta chain was captured by sequencing in a study of T cells in Graves' hyperthyroidism and ophthalmopathy. This clonotype turned up a few times. Lactation, pregnancy, other autoimmune disease or uncontrolled infection excluded patients. The CDR3 runs 15 residues. The ends lost 5 bases at V and 7 bases at J; junction bases unmatched: 9. CDR1 and CDR2 from the germline V gene are SGHAT and FQNNGV. The TCR beta CDR3 regions underwent amplification using RNA transcripts as the source. An initial round of RT-PCR targeting the TCR CDR3 relied on the HTBI primer set. TCRdb reanalysed the multiplex PCR reads using MiXCR and keeps one entry per CDR3 protein. The top ten hold 7.5% to 9.5% of the sample, which has about 840,000 distinct CDR3 sequences, about two fifths seen once.

This clonotype was obtained from a man in his late teens or twenties with Graves' hyperthyroidism. The sample consisted of blood. V usage is TRBV11-2 and J usage is TRBJ1-4; 8 bases fit TRBD1. CDR3 region: CASSPLQGGAEKLFF. In DNA, the CDR3 is TGTGCCAGCAGCCCCCTACAGGGGGGAGCTGAAAAACTGTTTTTT. The full variable domain, with the rest looked up from reference TRBV11-2 and TRBJ1-4, is EAGVAQSPRYKIIEKRQSVAFWCNPISGHATLYWYQQILGQGPKLLIQFQNNGVVDDSQLPKDRFSAERLKGVDSTLKIQPAKLEDSAVYLCASSPLQGGAEKLFFGSGTQLSVL.